A single sample is the source of the 12 T cell receptor beta chains below, sequenced in a study of cytomegalovirus exposure and HLA in healthy donors. PCR involved 60 Vbeta and 13 Jbeta primers. TCRdb keeps only in-frame clones here, not all; method: immunoSEQ multiplex PCR. The sample holds about 140,000 clones, around 80% seen once. The sequencing sample was made of PBMCs. These receptors were obtained from a female donor in good health and CMV-seronegative.

In this sample, this clone turned up a few times. This sequence joins TRBV5-1 and TRBJ2-7; maybe TRBD1 (6 bases). The V gene's germline CDR1 is SGHRS and CDR2 YFSETQ. The CDR3 totals 15 residues. Trimming pared 0 bases from V and 2 bases from J, leaving 12 bases between. As DNA, the CDR3 is TGCGCCAGCAGCTTGGGATATGGACAGACCTACGAGCAGTACTTC. Its translation is CASSLGYGQTYEQYF.

As DNA, the CDR3 is TGCGCCAGCAGCTCGGGACTCATGAACACTGAAGCTTTCTTT. Its protein product is CASSSGLMNTEAFF. This chain uses TRBV5-1 with TRBJ1-1; a possible D gene is TRBD1 (5 bases). CDR1 is SGHRS and CDR2 is YFSETQ in the germline V gene. Trimming stripped 3 bases from V and 0 bases from J, with 9 bases between. CDR3 size: 14 residues.

The sample holds a few counts of this clone. The gene calls are TRBV5-6 and TRBJ1-1; a weak D match, TRBD1 (6 bases). V lost 2 bases, J lost 1 base, and 9 bases lay in between. Germline V gene data show CDR1 as SGHDT and CDR2 as YYEEEE. The CDR3 length is 14 residues. CDR3 protein: CASSFQGKNTEAFF. CDR3 in DNA: TGTGCCAGCAGCTTTCAGGGGAAGAACACTGAAGCTTTCTTT.

This clone appeared a few times. V gene TRBV30 combines with J gene TRBJ1-4; TRBD1 aligns across 9 bases. The CDR3 contains 15 residues. Germline loops: CDR1 GTSNPN, CDR2 SVGIG (reference sequence). The J segment lost 7 bases and the V segment lost 3 bases, leaving 9 bases of the junction unmatched. CDR3 bases: TGTGCCTGGAGAAGAGCCGGGACAGGGAGTGAAAAACTGTTTTTT. As protein: CAWRRAGTGSEKLFF.

This clone was seen once. This chain links TRBV6-6 with TRBJ2-7; 10 nucleotides line up with TRBD2. The ends lost 6 bases at V and 5 bases at J; junction bases unmatched: 4. Germline V lookup: CDR1 MNHNY, CDR2 SVGAGI (reference sequence). The CDR3 covers 13 residues. The CDR3 DNA sequence: TGTGCCAGCAGCCTAGCGGGAGAAAACGAGCAGTACTTC. Translated: CASSLAGENEQYF.

This chain uses TRBV5-4 with TRBJ2-1; tentatively, D is TRBD2 (7 bases). Trimming took off 4 bases at V and 6 bases at J, with 23 bases between the two ends. The CDR3 is 17 amino acids. Germline assignment: CDR1 SGHNT and CDR2 YYREEE (reference sequence). In DNA, the CDR3 is TGTGCCAGCAGCGTCGGCAGGGGCCCTAGCGGTCTCAATGAGCAGTTCTTC. This encodes CASSVGRGPSGLNEQFF.

The chain combines TRBV7-2 with TRBJ2-7; 7 bases align to TRBD1. Germline-derived CDR1 and CDR2 are SGHTA and FQGNSA. Trimming cost V 5 bases and J 2 bases; bases outside gene matches: 12. The CDR3 has 16 amino acids. The CDR3 spells CASSELVGGDTYEQYF. Written as DNA, the CDR3 is TGTGCCAGCAGCGAGTTGGTAGGGGGCGACACCTACGAGCAGTACTTC.

The V call is TRBV19, the J call TRBJ2-1; 9 nucleotides agree with TRBD2. Looked up from germline, CDR1 is LNHDA and CDR2 is SQIVND (reference sequence). V shed 7 bases and J 2 bases; nucleotides not matched to a gene: 6. This CDR3 has 15 amino acids. This chain's CDR3 is CASMETSGTYNEQFF. CDR3 bases: TGTGCCAGTATGGAGACTAGCGGTACCTACAATGAGCAGTTCTTC.

This clone was observed many times. This rearrangement joins TRBV28 to TRBJ1-4; the D gene is possibly TRBD1 (6 bases). Between the trimmed V and J ends, which lost 3 bases and 10 bases, there was a span of 12 bases. Germline V gene data show CDR1 as MDHEN and CDR2 as SYDVKM. The CDR3 contains 13 residues. CDR3 protein: CASSFRGLGKLFF. In DNA form, the CDR3 reads TGTGCCAGCAGTTTTAGGGGGTTGGGAAAACTGTTTTTT.

CDR3 in amino acids: CASGLGNPVLSLTDTQYF. CDR3 DNA sequence: TGTGCTAGTGGTTTGGGAAACCCTGTCCTCTCACTCACAGATACGCAGTATTTT. V usage is TRBV12-5 and J usage is TRBJ2-3; D gene ambiguous. From germline, CDR1 is LGHNT and CDR2 FRNRAP. With 1 base removed from V and 2 bases from J, the gap between germline ends came to 19 bases. CDR3 length equals 18 residues.

This clone was seen only a few times. V is TRBV5-6 and J is TRBJ2-5; D is perhaps TRBD2 (6 bases). This CDR3 region has 15 residues. Per germline, CDR1 SGHDT and CDR2 YYEEEE. V gave up 7 bases and J gave up 2 bases, with 18 bases separating them. The CDR3 nucleotides read TGTGCCAGCTCTGGCGGGGTGTCGGCTCAAGAGACCCAGTACTTC. Translating gives CASSGGVSAQETQYF.

The chain carries TRBV15 and TRBJ1-3; D remains ambiguous. Looked up from germline, CDR1 is LNHNV and CDR2 is YYDKDF (reference sequence). The CDR3 is made up of 14 amino acids. The ends were cut back, 4 bases at V and 4 bases at J, with 11 bases in the middle. The CDR3 coding sequence is TGTGCCACCAGCACACGTCGAGAAGGAAACACCATATATTTT. Amino acids: CATSTRREGNTIYF.